Here is one TCR beta chain with its context. The antigen remains unidentified. Germline lookup yields CDR1 LNHDA and CDR2 SQIVND (reference sequence). Trimming pared 5 bases from V and 0 bases from J, leaving 12 bases between. There are 15 residues in the CDR3. The assay was immunoSEQ multiplex PCR, and TCRdb's table has in-frame clones only and misses some. The sample carries hundreds of thousands of clones, more than 70% recorded once. This sample was included in a study of Ad26.COV2.S vaccination and SARS-CoV-2 variants. Study details: Once, or twice with 56 days between doses, Ad26.COV2.S was given intramuscularly.

As for treatment: around 19 received Ad26.COV2.S at low or high dose, single or two shots; about 5 received placebo; per-sample allocation not given. Sampling was performed 63 days after the first vaccine or placebo injection. Study conclusions and caveats: Possible underestimation of total T cell responses by the TCR breadth and depth analyses was noted.

This chain links TRBV19 with TRBJ2-3, with D tentatively TRBD1 (6 bases). The sequence derives from a person between 18 and 59 years old who received the Ad26.COV2.S COVID-19 vaccine or a placebo. Sample: peripheral blood, taken in a trial of Ad26.COV2.S vaccine versus placebo. CDR3 bases: TGTGCCAGTAGTCACAGGGTGGCCAGCACAGATACGCAGTATTTT. Protein product: CASSHRVASTDTQYF.